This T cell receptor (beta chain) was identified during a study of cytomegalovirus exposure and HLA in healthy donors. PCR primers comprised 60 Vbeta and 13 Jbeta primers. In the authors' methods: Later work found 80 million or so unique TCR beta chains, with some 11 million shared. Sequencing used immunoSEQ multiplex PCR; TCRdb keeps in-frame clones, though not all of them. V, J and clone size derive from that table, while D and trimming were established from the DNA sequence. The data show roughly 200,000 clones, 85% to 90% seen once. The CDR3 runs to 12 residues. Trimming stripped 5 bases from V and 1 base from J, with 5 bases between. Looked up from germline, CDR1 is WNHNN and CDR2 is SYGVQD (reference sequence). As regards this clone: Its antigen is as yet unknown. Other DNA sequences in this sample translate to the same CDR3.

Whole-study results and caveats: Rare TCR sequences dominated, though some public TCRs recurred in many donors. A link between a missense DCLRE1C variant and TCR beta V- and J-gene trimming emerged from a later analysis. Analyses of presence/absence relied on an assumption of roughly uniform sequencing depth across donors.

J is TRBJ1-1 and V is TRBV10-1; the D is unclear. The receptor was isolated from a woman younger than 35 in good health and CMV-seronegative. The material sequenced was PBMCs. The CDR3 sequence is CASSRGNTEAFF. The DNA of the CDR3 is TGCGCCAGCAGTCGGGGGAACACTGAAGCTTTCTTT.